The clone carrying this T cell receptor (beta chain) was seen just once. Its target is unknown. The data originate from a study of a mutant IDH1 vaccine in newly diagnosed glioma. At the level of the study: Therapy received beforehand was radiotherapy, temozolomide, or both, with most patients given both.

The time point here: week 35, safety follow-up. Doses of 300 ug of mutant IDH1 20-mer peptide were given with topical imiquimod. The protocol was immunoSEQ multiplex PCR, while the TCRdb copy is restricted to in-frame clones and leaves out a portion. This table holds some 66,000 clones, 84% found once. The trim removed 5 bases at V and 4 bases at J, leaving 6 bases unmatched. Germline CDR1 reads SQVTM; CDR2 reads ANQGSEA. CDR3 size: 13 residues. Sequencing was performed on PBMCs, taken from a glioma patient whose treatment included an IDH1 peptide vaccine. This sequence joins TRBV29-1 and TRBJ1-1; 8 bases are a match to TRBD1. The TCR sequence derives from a man aged 25 to 40 with glioma. The chain's CDR3 is CSVSSRGRTEAFF. The CDR3 coding sequence is TGCAGCGTTTCAAGCAGGGGGCGCACTGAAGCTTTCTTT.